Below, one T cell receptor beta chain is given with its context. Antigen unknown. Germline V gene sequence: CDR1 SGDLS, CDR2 YYNGEE. The junction had 7 bases not matched to a gene; V was cut back by 4 bases and J by 7 bases. This CDR3 has 16 amino acids. This entry belongs to a study of response to subunit inactivated influenza vaccine. Broader study findings: Few additional T cells are recruited per seasonal influenza vaccination, authors suggested.

TCRdb redid the calling of the RT-PCR reads with MiXCR, one entry per CDR3 protein. The table lists roughly 710,000 distinct CDR3 sequences, 12% to 15% of them singletons. The input for sequencing was PBMCs from blood, taken approximately 15 days before vaccination. This sequence joins TRBV9 and TRBJ2-1, with 14 bases lining up with TRBD2. This receptor was identified in a man between 45 and 60 years old who received an inactivated influenza vaccine. CDR3 protein: CASSPWTSGGWNEQFF. CDR3 sequence (DNA): TGTGCCAGCAGCCCATGGACTAGCGGGGGGTGGAATGAGCAGTTCTTC.